The rows below give T cell receptor beta chains drawn from one sample of a study of spatial heterogeneity in lung cancer. Via MiXCR, TCRdb re-called the 5' RACE reads, giving one row per CDR3 protein. The table includes tens of thousands of distinct CDR3 sequences, 3.5% to 5.5% detected once. The source material was PBMCs, sampled at surgery. The source of these receptors is a male donor with early-stage non-small cell lung cancer. CDR3s include the opening cysteine and the closing phenylalanine or tryptophan. D genes are given only for firm matches. Expanded clones are given a class, and other clones once, few, many or no size at all.

few,14,TRBJ2-3,TRBV7-7,-,TGTGCTAGCAGCCTGGGACCGCGTGGGAATACGCAGTATTTT,CASSLGPRGNTQYF
many,16,TRBJ2-1,TRBV19,TRBD1,TGTGCCAGTAGTACCCTACAGGGGGCCTCCTACAATGAGCAGTTCTTC,CASSTLQGASYNEQFF
many,14,TRBJ2-5,TRBV11-2,TRBD2,TGTGCCAGCAGCCTGACTAGCGGGAAAGAGACCCAGTACTTC,CASSLTSGKETQYF
few,10,TRBJ2-3,TRBV28,-,TGTGCCAGTCGTCGGGGTACGCAGTATTTT,CASRRGTQYF
many,13,TRBJ1-1,TRBV20-1,-,TGCAGTGCTATTCGAGGGGGTCCCACTGAAGCTTTCTTT,CSAIRGGPTEAFF
many,13,TRBJ1-5,TRBV5-1,-,TGCGCCAGCAGCTTGGAAAGCAATCAGCCCCAGCATTTT,CASSLESNQPQHF
many,12,TRBJ2-2,TRBV7-3,-,TGTGCCAGCAGCGTGAACACCGGGGAGCTGTTTTTT,CASSVNTGELFF
many,14,TRBJ1-6,TRBV7-2,-,TGTGCCAGCAGCGATAGCCCAGAAAGATCACCCCTCCACTTT,CASSDSPERSPLHF
-,14,TRBJ2-5,TRBV7-9,TRBD2,TGTGCCAGCAGCTTAGATCTTAGCGGGGCGACCCAGTACTTC,CASSLDLSGATQYF
many,14,TRBJ2-5,TRBV7-7,-,TGTGCTAGCAGTTCCGGGCCGAAAGGAGAGACCCAGTACTTC,CASSSGPKGETQYF
few,14,TRBJ2-2,TRBV21-1,-,TGTGCCAGCATAAGGACAGGGGAACCCGGGGAGCTGTTTTTT,CASIRTGEPGELFF
-,13,TRBJ2-2,TRBV10-3,TRBD2,TGTGCCATCCTAGCGGGACTAACCGGGGAGCTGTTTTTT,CAILAGLTGELFF
few,15,TRBJ2-7,TRBV7-6,-,TGTGCCAGCAGCTTGGCCCTTCGGGGGACGGACGAGCAGTACTTC,CASSLALRGTDEQYF
many,12,TRBJ1-2,TRBV20-1,-,TGCAGTGCTCCCCAACGATTCGGAGGCTACACCTTC,CSAPQRFGGYTF
many,15,TRBJ2-1,TRBV7-9,-,TGTGCCAGCAGCCGTATGTTGGACAGCCGATCTGGGCAGTTCTTC,CASSRMLDSRSGQFF
few,11,TRBJ2-7,TRBV28,-,TGTGCCAGCAGTTTAACCTACGAGCAGTACTTC,CASSLTYEQYF
many,13,TRBJ2-7,TRBV5-1,TRBD1,TGCGCCAGCAACGGACAGGGGATGAACGAGCAGTACTTC,CASNGQGMNEQYF
many,20,TRBJ2-1,TRBV4-2,TRBD2,TGTGCCAGCAGCCAAGGGGTACTAGCGGGAGGGCCAACCTTGGGCAATGAGCAGTTCTTC,CASSQGVLAGGPTLGNEQFF
many,17,TRBJ1-1,TRBV20-1,TRBD1,TGCAGTGCTCCCCACCTATTTACAGGGGCCGTGAACACTGAAGCTTTCTTT,CSAPHLFTGAVNTEAFF
medium-sized,10,TRBJ2-1,TRBV7-2,-,TGTGCCAGACCCCACAATGAGCAGTTCTTC,CARPHNEQFF
many,13,TRBJ2-7,TRBV6-2/TRBV6-3,-,TGTGCCAGCAGTTCGGCATACTCCTACGAGCAGTACTTC,CASSSAYSYEQYF
many,12,TRBJ2-7,TRBV20-1,-,TGCAGTGCCCCCGGAGGGGTAGGCGAGCAGTACTTC,CSAPGGVGEQYF
-,15,TRBJ2-7,TRBV5-4,TRBD1,TGTGCCAGCAGCAGAGCCGGGACAGGGAACTACGAGCAGTACTTC,CASSRAGTGNYEQYF
many,16,TRBJ2-6,TRBV28,TRBD1,TGTGCCAGCGGGACAGGGGGCGCGACGGGGGCCAACGTCCTGACTTTC,CASGTGGATGANVLTF
many,15,TRBJ2-3,TRBV4-2,-,TGTGCCAGCAGCCAGAGGACAGACGGGACAGATACGCAGTATTTT,CASSQRTDGTDTQYF
many,12,TRBJ2-5,TRBV12-3/TRBV12-4,TRBD2,TGTGCCAGCAGTTGGGGGGGAGCGACCCAGTACTTC,CASSWGGATQYF
many,16,TRBJ2-7,TRBV20-1,TRBD1,TGCAGTGCTACACACTTGGGACAGTTGAGCTCCTACGAGCAGTACTTC,CSATHLGQLSSYEQYF
many,16,TRBJ1-3,TRBV9,TRBD1,TGTGCCAGCAGCCCCGGGACAGGGGGAGGTGGAAACACCATATATTTT,CASSPGTGGGGNTIYF
many,12,TRBJ1-2,TRBV19,-,TGTGCCAGTAGAGGTGGACACTATGGCTACACCTTC,CASRGGHYGYTF
many,13,TRBJ2-7,TRBV12-3/TRBV12-4,-,TGTGCCAGCAGCCCCGGGACACCCCCCGAGCAGTACTTC,CASSPGTPPEQYF
many,15,TRBJ1-2,TRBV28,-,TGTGCCAGCAGCACACAGCGGGGGGACGGCTATGGCTACACCTTC,CASSTQRGDGYGYTF
-,12,TRBJ2-7,TRBV11-1,-,TGTGCCAGCAGCTTCCAGTCGACCGAGCAGTACTTC,CASSFQSTEQYF
many,16,TRBJ2-1,TRBV7-2,TRBD1,TGTGCCAGCAGCCGCGACTCGGGACAGGCTACCAATGAGCAGTTCTTC,CASSRDSGQATNEQFF
many,13,TRBJ1-1,TRBV15,-,TGTGCCACCAGCACCGGGCCCCTGAAGAGTGCTTTCTTT,CATSTGPLKSAFF
many,13,TRBJ1-2,TRBV5-1,-,TGCGCCAGCAGCTATCCCGAGGGCTATGGCTACACCTTC,CASSYPEGYGYTF
many,14,TRBJ1-1,TRBV7-2,-,TGTGCCAGCAGCTTATTTCGGGGATCCACTGAAGCTTTCTTT,CASSLFRGSTEAFF
many,14,TRBJ2-4,TRBV6-6,TRBD1,TGTGCCAGCAGTACGACAGGGGGTAGCGACATTCAGTACTTC,CASSTTGGSDIQYF
many,15,TRBJ1-4,TRBV7-8,TRBD1,TGTGCCAGCAGCACGAACAGGGGGCGTAATGAAAAACTGTTTTTT,CASSTNRGRNEKLFF
many,13,TRBJ2-3,TRBV5-4,-,TGTGCAGCAGGGGGGGGCCGCACAGATACGCAGTATTTT,CAAGGGRTDTQYF
many,15,TRBJ2-2,TRBV7-9,-,TGTGCCAGCAGCCATCCCTCTCAAGACACCGGGGAGCTGTTTTTT,CASSHPSQDTGELFF
-,15,TRBJ2-3,TRBV6-1,-,TGTGCCAGCAGTGAATTGCGTTCGAGCACAGATACGCAGTATTTT,CASSELRSSTDTQYF
many,15,TRBJ2-7,TRBV6-5,-,TGTGCCAGCAGTTTACAGGGAGGGGGGACCTACGAGCAGTACTTC,CASSLQGGGTYEQYF
few,19,TRBJ2-3,TRBV23-1,-,TGCGCCAGCCTAAGTCATTGGACCCGCAGAACGACTGACACAGATACGCAGTATTTT,CASLSHWTRRTTDTDTQYF
many,20,TRBJ2-1,TRBV5-6,-,TGTGCCAGCAGCTTGGTAATCTCGCGCTTTACAGGAGGGGGATACAATGAGCAGTTCTTC,CASSLVISRFTGGGYNEQFF
medium-sized,12,TRBJ1-2,TRBV29-1,-,TGCAGCGTAGCAATCGGGGTCTATGGCTACACCTTC,CSVAIGVYGYTF
many,13,TRBJ1-1,TRBV7-2,-,TGTGCCAGCAGCTTAGGACAGCTCACTGAAGCTTTCTTT,CASSLGQLTEAFF
few,13,TRBJ1-2,TRBV10-3,-,TGTGCCATCAGTGATGACCTTTTCGCGGGCTACACCTTC,CAISDDLFAGYTF
many,14,TRBJ1-5,TRBV12-3/TRBV12-4,TRBD1,TGTGCCAGCAACTTAGGACAGGCTGCTCAGCCCCAGCATTTT,CASNLGQAAQPQHF
many,15,TRBJ2-6,TRBV3-1,-,TGTGCCAGCAGCCAAGAGTGGGCTGGGGCCAACGTCCTGACTTTC,CASSQEWAGANVLTF
few,14,TRBJ1-2,TRBV18,-,TGTGCCAGCTCACCCGAGGACGGAACTGATGGCTACACCTTC,CASSPEDGTDGYTF